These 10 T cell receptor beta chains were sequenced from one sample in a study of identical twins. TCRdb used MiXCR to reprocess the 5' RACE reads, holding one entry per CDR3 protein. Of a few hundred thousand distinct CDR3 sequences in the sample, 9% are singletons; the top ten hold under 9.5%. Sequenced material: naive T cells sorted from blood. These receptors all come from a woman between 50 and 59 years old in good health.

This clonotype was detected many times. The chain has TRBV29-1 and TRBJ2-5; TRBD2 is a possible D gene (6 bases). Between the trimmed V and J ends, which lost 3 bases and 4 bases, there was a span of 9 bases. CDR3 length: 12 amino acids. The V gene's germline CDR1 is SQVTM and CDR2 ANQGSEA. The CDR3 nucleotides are TGCAGCGTTGATTTAGCGGCAGAGACCCAGTACTTC. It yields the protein CSVDLAAETQYF.

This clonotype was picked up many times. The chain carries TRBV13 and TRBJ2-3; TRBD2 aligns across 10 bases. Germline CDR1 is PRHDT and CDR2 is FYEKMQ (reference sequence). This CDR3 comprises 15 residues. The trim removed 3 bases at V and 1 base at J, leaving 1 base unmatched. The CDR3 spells CASSLSGRGTDTQYF. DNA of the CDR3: TGTGCCAGCAGCTTGAGCGGGAGGGGCACAGATACGCAGTATTTT.

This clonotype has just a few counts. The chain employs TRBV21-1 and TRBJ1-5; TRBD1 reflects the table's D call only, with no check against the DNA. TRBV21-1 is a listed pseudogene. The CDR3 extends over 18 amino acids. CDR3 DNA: TGTGCCAGCAGCACTTCCGGGACAGGGGGATATAGCAATCAGCCCCAGCATTTT. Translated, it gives CASSTSGTGGYSNQPQHF.

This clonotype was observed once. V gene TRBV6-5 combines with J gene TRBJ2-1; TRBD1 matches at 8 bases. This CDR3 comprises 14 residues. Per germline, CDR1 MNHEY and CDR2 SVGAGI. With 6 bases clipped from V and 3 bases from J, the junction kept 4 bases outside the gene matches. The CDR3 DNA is TGTGCCAGCAGAACGACAGGGGTCTACAATGAGCAGTTCTTC. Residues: CASRTTGVYNEQFF.

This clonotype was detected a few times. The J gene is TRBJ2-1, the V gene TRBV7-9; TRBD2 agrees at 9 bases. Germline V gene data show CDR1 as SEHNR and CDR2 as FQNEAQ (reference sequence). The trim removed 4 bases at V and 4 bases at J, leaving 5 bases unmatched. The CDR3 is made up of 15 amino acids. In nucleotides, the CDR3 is TGTGCCAGCAGCTCCAGGCTAGCGGGATACAATGAGCAGTTCTTC. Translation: CASSSRLAGYNEQFF. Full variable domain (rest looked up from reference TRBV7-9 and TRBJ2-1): DTGVSQNPRHKITKRGQNVTFRCDPISEHNRLYWYRQTLGQGPEFLTYFQNEAQLEKSRLLSDRFSAERPKGSFSTLEIQRTEQGDSAMYLCASSSRLAGYNEQFFGPGTRLTVL.

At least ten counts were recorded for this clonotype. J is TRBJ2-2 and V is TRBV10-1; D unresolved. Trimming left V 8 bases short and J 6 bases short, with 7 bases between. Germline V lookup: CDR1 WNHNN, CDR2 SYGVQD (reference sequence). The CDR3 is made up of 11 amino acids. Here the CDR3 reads CASGLSGELFF. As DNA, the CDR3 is TGCGCCAGCGGCCTTTCCGGGGAGCTGTTTTTT.

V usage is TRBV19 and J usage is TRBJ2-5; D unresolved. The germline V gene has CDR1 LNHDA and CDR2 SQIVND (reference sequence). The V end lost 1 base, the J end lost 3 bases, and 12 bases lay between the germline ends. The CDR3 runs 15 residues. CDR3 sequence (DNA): TGTGCCAGTAGTATAGGTGGGCTTCTGGAAGAGACCCAGTACTTC. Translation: CASSIGGLLEETQYF.

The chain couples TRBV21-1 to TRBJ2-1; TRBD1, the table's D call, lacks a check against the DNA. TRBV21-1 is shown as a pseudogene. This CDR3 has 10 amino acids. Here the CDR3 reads CASTDREQFF. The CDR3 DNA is TGTGCCAGCACAGACAGGGAGCAGTTCTTC.

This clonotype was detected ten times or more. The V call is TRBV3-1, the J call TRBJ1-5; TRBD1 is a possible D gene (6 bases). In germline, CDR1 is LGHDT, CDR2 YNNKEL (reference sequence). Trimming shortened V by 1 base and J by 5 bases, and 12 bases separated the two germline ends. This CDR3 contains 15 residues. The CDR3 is CASSQAGGGHQPQHF. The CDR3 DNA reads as TGTGCCAGCAGCCAAGCAGGCGGGGGGCATCAGCCCCAGCATTTT.

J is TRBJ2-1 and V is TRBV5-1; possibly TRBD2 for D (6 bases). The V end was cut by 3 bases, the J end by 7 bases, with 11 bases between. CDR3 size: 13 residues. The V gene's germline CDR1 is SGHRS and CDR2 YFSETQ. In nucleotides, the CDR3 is TGCGCCAGCAGCTCAGCGGAGGGGAATGAGCAGTTCTTC. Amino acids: CASSSAEGNEQFF.